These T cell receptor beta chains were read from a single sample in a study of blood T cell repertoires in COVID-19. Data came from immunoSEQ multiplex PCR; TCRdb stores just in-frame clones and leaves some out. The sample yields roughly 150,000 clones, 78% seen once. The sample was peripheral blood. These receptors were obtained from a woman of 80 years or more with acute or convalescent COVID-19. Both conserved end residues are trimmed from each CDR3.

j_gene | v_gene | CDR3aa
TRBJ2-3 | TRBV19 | ASSLGLRTDTQY
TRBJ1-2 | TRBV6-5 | ASRKNRGTGYT
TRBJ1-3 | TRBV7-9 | ASSVGQGGGNTIY
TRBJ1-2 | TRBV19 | ASTPTGTGYGYT
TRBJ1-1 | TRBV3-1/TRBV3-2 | ASSPSTERSEAF
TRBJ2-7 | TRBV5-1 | ASSLEVTGVKY
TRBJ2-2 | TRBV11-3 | ASSLRRGAPRAELF
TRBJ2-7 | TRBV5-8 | ASSYRDRTYEQY
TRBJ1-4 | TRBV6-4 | ASSPGRAPNEKLF
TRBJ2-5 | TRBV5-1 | ASSLTAGEETQY
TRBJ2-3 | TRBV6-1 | ASSEAEDYTQY
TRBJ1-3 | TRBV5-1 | ASSRTDRGRGNTIY
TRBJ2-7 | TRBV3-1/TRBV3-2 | ASSRLGAGEQY
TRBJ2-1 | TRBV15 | ATSRGALAGAYNEQF
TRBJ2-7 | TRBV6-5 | ASHKQPWDEQY
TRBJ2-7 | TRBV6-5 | ASSYDPTSYEQY
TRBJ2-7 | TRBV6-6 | ASSYTPGSYEQY
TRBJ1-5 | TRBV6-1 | ASSAWDRGANQPQH
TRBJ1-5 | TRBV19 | ASSIERANQPQH
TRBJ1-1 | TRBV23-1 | ASSHYGTGEEWSEAF
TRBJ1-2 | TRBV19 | ASSLITGTGGGYT
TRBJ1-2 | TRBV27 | ASRPTGGKGYT
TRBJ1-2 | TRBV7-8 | ASSRTGGDYGYT
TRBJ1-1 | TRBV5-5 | ASRSYTGAWEAF
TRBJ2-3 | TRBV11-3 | ASSEGLASTDTQY
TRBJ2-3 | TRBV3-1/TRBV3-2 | ASSQVQGNTDTQY
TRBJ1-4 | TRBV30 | AWSQQGALEKLF
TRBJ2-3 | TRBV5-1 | ASSRLQSTDTQY
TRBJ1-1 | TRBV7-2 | ASSVKQGTEAF
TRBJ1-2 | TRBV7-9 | ASSSGTGHYGYT
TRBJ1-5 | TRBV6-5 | ASSLQGNQPQH
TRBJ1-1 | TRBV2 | ASSIYRERTEAF
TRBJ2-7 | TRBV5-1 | ASSFLAETYEQY
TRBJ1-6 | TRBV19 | ASSRAGVGESPLH